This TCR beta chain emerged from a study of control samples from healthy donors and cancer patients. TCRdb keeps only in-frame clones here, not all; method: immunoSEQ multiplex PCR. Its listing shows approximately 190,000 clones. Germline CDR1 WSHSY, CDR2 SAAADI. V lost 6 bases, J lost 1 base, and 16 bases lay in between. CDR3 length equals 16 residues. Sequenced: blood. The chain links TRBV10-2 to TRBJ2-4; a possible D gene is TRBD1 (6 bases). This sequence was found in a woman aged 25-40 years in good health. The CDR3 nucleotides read TGCGCCAGCAGAGGACAGCCAACTTCGGCCAAAAACATTCAGTACTTC. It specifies CASRGQPTSAKNIQYF.